Detailed here is one T cell receptor beta chain. The sample originates from a study of blood T cell repertoires in COVID-19. In the original analysis: Amplification of reference gene primers was used by the study to estimate nucleated cell counts. TCRdb's copy holds only in-frame clones and misses some; the assay was immunoSEQ multiplex PCR. That table supplies the V and J calls and clone size; D and trimming were determined from the DNA. The sample shows about 300,000 clones, around 85% of them seen only once. This CDR3 has 14 amino acids. Trimming removed 4 bases from V and 7 bases from J, with 19 bases in between. Germline V gene lookup returns CDR1 SQVTM and CDR2 ANQGSEA. Patients in Seattle were enrolled during active infection, then followed longitudinally.

Material: peripheral blood. The source is a human donor with COVID-19, enrolled during active disease. The donor label of this sample is uncertain. J is TRBJ1-1 and V is TRBV29-1, with D perhaps TRBD1 (6 bases). CDR3 nucleotides: TGCAGCGTTGCGATACAGGGCCATACGGGTGAAGCTTTCTTT. Amino acids: CSVAIQGHTGEAFF. Full variable domain (remainder filled in from reference TRBV29-1 and TRBJ1-1): SAVISQKPSRDICQRGTSLTIQCQVDSQVTMMFWYRQQPGQSLTLIATANQGSEATYESGFVIDKFPISRPNLTFSTLTVSNMSPEDSSIYLCSVAIQGHTGEAFFGQGTRLTVV.